Given below is one T cell receptor beta chain in context. Its antigen is undetermined. This specimen comes from a study of cytomegalovirus exposure and HLA in healthy donors. Notes on the study in general: Later analysis reportedly placed an Asian-associated ancestry cluster below the roughly 690-donor mean in N-insertions.

This CDR3 region has 14 residues. Germline values: CDR1 SNHLY, CDR2 FYNNEI. Trimming removed 7 bases at V and 5 bases at J, with 17 bases between. The PCR contained 60 Vbeta and 13 Jbeta primers. Assay: immunoSEQ multiplex PCR; the TCRdb copy retains only in-frame clones and omits some. Here the sample spans around 200,000 clones, 77% being singletons. The TCR originated in a woman aged 60 to 75 in good health and CMV-seropositive. The chain uses TRBV2 and TRBJ1-2, with a weak D call TRBD1 (5 bases). Sequencing was performed on PBMCs. CDR3 coding DNA: TGTGCCAGCATCCCAGGGAGGCAGAATTATGGCTACACCTTC. Translation gives CASIPGRQNYGYTF.